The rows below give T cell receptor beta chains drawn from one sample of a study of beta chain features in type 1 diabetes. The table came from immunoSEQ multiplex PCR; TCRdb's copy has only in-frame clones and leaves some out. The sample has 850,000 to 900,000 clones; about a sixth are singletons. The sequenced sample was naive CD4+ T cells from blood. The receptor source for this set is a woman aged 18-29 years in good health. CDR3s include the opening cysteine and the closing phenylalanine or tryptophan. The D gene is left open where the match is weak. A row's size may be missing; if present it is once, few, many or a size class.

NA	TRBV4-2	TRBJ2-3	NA	TGTGCCAGCAGCCAAGAACCAAACACAGATACGCAGTATTTT	CASSQEPNTDTQYF
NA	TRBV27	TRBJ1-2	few	TGTGCCAGCAGTTTAAGGTCGGGGGTATATGGCTACACCTTC	CASSLRSGVYGYTF
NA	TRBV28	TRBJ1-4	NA	TGTGCCACCGGACGGGGCGAACTGTTTTTT	CATGRGELFF
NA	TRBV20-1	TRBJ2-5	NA	TGCAGTGCTACCCATGGGACCCAGTACTTC	CSATHGTQYF
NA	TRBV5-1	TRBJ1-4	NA	TGCGCCAGCAGAAGAGCTGCAACTAATGAAAAACTGTTTTTT	CASRRAATNEKLFF
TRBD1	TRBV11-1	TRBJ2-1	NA	TGTGCCAGCAGCTCGACAGGGAGCTCCTACAATGAGCAGTTCTTC	CASSSTGSSYNEQFF
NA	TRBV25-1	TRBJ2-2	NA	TGTGCCAGCAGCCCCGGGTGGAACACCGGGGAGCTGTTTTTT	CASSPGWNTGELFF
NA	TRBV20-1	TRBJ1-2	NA	TGCAGTGCCTCGGACGGTTATGGCTACACCTTC	CSASDGYGYTF
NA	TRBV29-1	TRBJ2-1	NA	TGCAGCCCCGAAGGCCCTAGCAATGAGCAGTTCTTC	CSPEGPSNEQFF
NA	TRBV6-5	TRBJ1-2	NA	TGTGCCAGCAGTTACTCATGGGATGGCTACACCTTC	CASSYSWDGYTF
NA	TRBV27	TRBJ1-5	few	TGTGCCAGCCCCCCGGGTGGGATCTGGGGGAGCAATCAGCCCCAGCATTTT	CASPPGGIWGSNQPQHF
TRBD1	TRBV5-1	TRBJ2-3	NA	TGCGCCAGCAGCTCGACAGGGCTCTTGACAGATACGCAGTATTTT	CASSSTGLLTDTQYF
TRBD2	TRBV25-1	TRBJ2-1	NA	TGTGCCAGCAGTAACGCGGGAGGCCATGAGCAGTTCTTC	CASSNAGGHEQFF
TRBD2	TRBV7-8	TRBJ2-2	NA	TGTGCCAGCAGCTTACGGGGACTAGCGGTCACCGGGGAGCTGTTTTTT	CASSLRGLAVTGELFF
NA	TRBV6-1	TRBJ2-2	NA	TGTGCCAGCAGTGAAGTAGGTTTGAGACTAACGTCCGGGGAGCTGTTTTTT	CASSEVGLRLTSGELFF
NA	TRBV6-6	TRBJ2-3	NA	TGTGCCAGCAGAGTAACCCTAGCGACGGAGGATACGCAGTATTTT	CASRVTLATEDTQYF
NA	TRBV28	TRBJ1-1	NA	TGTGCCAGCAGTGTACCAGGGCACACTGAAGCTTTCTTT	CASSVPGHTEAFF
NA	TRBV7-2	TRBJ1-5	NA	TGTGCCAGCAGCTTTTGGGGTTTGAGCAATCAGCCCCAGCATTTT	CASSFWGLSNQPQHF
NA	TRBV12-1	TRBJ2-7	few	TGTGCCAGGGCGGGGGAGCAGTACTTC	CARAGEQYF
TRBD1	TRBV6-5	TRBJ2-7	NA	TGTGCCAGCAGTTACTCGGGACAGGGGGTTCCCTACGAGCAGTACTTC	CASSYSGQGVPYEQYF
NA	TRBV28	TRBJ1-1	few	TGTGCCAGCAGTTTATTTCCGAACACTGAAGCTTTCTTT	CASSLFPNTEAFF
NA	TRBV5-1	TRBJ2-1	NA	TGCGCCAGCAGCTTGGTTACAAATTCCTACAATGAGCAGTTCTTC	CASSLVTNSYNEQFF
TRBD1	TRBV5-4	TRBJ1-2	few	TGTGCCAGCAAAGACAGGGCCTGGGGAAGCTATGGCTACACCTTC	CASKDRAWGSYGYTF
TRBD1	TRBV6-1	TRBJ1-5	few	TGTGCCAGCAGTTCGTCTTCAGGGGGTCAGCCCCAGCATTTT	CASSSSSGGQPQHF
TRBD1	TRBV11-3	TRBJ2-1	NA	TGTGCCAGCAGGAAACCATACCGGGGCTTGGGGGACAGTGAGCAGTTCTTC	CASRKPYRGLGDSEQFF
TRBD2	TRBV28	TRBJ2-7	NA	TGTGCCAGCAGTTTAAAGCTAGGACGGGGAGCGGGAGAGCTCTCCTACGAGCAGTACTTC	CASSLKLGRGAGELSYEQYF
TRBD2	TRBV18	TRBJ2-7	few	TGTGCCAGCTCACCACGGCTAGCGGGAGAGTACGAGCAGTACTTC	CASSPRLAGEYEQYF
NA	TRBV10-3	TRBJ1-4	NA	TGTGCCATCAGTGATACCCCTGGCCGTTTTAGCGAAAAACTGTTTTTT	CAISDTPGRFSEKLFF
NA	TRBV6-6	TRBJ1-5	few	TGTGCCAGCAGTTACTCGAGGCATCAGCCCCAGCATTTT	CASSYSRHQPQHF
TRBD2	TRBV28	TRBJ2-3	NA	TGTGCCAGCAGTAGGACTAGCGGAAAATCAGATACGCAGTATTTT	CASSRTSGKSDTQYF
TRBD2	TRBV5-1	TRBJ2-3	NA	TGCGCCAGCAGCTCAAGACTAGCGGGTGCTACCACAGATACGCAGTATTTT	CASSSRLAGATTDTQYF
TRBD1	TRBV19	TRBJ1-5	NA	TGTGCCAGTACCGACCCGGGACAGGGGTTTAGGTCCCAGCATTTT	CASTDPGQGFRSQHF
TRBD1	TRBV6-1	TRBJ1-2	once	TGTGCCAGCAGTGGGGGACAGGGCCCCGACGGCTACACCTTC	CASSGGQGPDGYTF
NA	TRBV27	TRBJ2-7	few	TGTGCCAGCAGTTTATTGTCCTCAAGCTCCTACGAGCAGTACTTC	CASSLLSSSSYEQYF
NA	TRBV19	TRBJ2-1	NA	TGTGCCAGTAGTAAGGGATCATACAATGAGCAGTTCTTC	CASSKGSYNEQFF
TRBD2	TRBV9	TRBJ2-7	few	TGTGCCAGCAGCTCGGGACTAGCGGGAGGACCAATTACCTACGAGCAGTACTTC	CASSSGLAGGPITYEQYF
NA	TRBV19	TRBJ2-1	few	TGTGCCAGTAGCGGGAGCACCAGATACAATGAGCAGTTCTTC	CASSGSTRYNEQFF
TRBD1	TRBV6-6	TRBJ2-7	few	TGTGCCAGCAGTTACTCGATGCCGGGACAGGGGGACGAGCAGTACTTC	CASSYSMPGQGDEQYF
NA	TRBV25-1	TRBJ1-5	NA	TGTGCCAGCAGTGACGACGGGAGCAATCAGCCCCAGCATTTT	CASSDDGSNQPQHF
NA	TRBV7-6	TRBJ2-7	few	TGTGCCAGCAGCTTAGCACGGGGTAAGGCTAGCGCGTCCTACGAGCAGTACTTC	CASSLARGKASASYEQYF
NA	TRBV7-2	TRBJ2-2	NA	TGTGCCAGCAGCTTATTGATGGCTACCGGGGAGCTGTTTTTT	CASSLLMATGELFF
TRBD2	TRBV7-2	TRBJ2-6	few	TGTGCCAGCAGCCCCGGACTAGCGGGCCTAAGCTCTGGGGCCAACGTCCTGACTTTC	CASSPGLAGLSSGANVLTF
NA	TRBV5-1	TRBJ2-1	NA	TGCGCCAGCAGCCCCGTCGGAAGCTCCTACAATGAGCAGTTCTTC	CASSPVGSSYNEQFF
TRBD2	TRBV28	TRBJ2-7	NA	TGTGCCAGCAGCGTCCCCGACGGGCCCTCGGGACTACTCTACGAGCAGTACTTC	CASSVPDGPSGLLYEQYF
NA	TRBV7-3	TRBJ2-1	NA	TGTGCCAGCAGCTCCTCTATGTGGGGTGAGCAGTTCTTC	CASSSSMWGEQFF
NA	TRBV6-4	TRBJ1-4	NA	TGTGCCAGCACCCTCGACAGGACTGAAAAACTGTTTTTT	CASTLDRTEKLFF
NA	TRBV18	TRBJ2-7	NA	TGTGCCAGCTCACCTCCGACAGACGCCTACGAGCAGTACTTC	CASSPPTDAYEQYF
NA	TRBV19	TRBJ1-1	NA	TGTGCCAGTAGTATAGATCTGGCCACTGAAGCTTTCTTT	CASSIDLATEAFF
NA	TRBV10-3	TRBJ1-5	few	TGTGCCATCCGGGACAGCAATCAGCCCCAGCATTTT	CAIRDSNQPQHF
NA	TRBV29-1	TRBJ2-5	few	TGCAGCGTTGAGAGGCAGGGTGATCGGACCCAGTACTTC	CSVERQGDRTQYF
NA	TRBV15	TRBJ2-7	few	TGTGCCACCAGCAGAGATTGGGTCAGTGGCTACGAGCAGTACTTC	CATSRDWVSGYEQYF
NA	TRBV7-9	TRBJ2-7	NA	TGTGCCAGCAGCCCCACCCGAGACAGCCGCTCCTACGAGCAGTACTTC	CASSPTRDSRSYEQYF
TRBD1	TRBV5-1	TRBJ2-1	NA	TGCGCCAGCAGCTTGGCGGGTCCAGGGGGCTTAGCTTACTCCTACAATGAGCAGTTCTTC	CASSLAGPGGLAYSYNEQFF
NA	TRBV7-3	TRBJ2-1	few	TGTGCCAGCAGCTTATCGGCCACCTCCGCCTACAATGAGCAGTTCTTC	CASSLSATSAYNEQFF
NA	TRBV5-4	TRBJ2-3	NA	TGTGCCAGCAGCTTGGCTGGAGTAACCCCAGATACGCAGTATTTT	CASSLAGVTPDTQYF
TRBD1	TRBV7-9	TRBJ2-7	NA	TGTGCCAGCAGCTATCGGTCGGGACAGGGGCCCTACGAGCAGTACTTC	CASSYRSGQGPYEQYF
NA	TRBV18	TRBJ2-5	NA	TGTGCCAGCTCACCGGGGAGGGAGACCCAGTACTTC	CASSPGRETQYF